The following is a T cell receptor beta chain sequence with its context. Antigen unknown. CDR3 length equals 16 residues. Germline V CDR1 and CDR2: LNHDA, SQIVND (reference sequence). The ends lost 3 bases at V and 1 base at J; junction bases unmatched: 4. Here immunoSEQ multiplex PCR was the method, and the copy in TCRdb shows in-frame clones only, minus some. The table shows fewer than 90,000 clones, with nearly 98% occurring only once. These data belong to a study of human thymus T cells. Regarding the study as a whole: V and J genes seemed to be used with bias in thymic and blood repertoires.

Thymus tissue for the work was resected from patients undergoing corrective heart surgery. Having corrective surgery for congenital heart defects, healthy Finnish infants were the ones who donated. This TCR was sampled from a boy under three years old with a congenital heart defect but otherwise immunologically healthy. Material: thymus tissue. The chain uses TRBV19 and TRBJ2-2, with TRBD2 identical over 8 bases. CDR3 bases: TGTGCCAGTAGTATCTTCCTAGCGGGGAACACCGGGGAGCTGTTTTTT. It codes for CASSIFLAGNTGELFF.